The 15 T cell receptor beta chains below all came from one sample that was sequenced in a study of identical twins. TCRdb redid the calling of the 5' RACE reads with MiXCR, one entry per CDR3 protein. The sample shows 1,800,000 or so distinct CDR3 sequences, 25% to 35% of them seen only once. Sequencing was carried out using cord blood. The receptors shown here come from a newborn girl in good health.

The CDR3 nucleotides read TGCGCCAGCAGCCGCCGGGACGGATTCTACAATGAGCAGTTCTTC. It yields the protein CASSRRDGFYNEQFF. The V and J genes are TRBV5-1 and TRBJ2-1; D possibly matches TRBD1 or TRBD2 (5 bases each). Between the trimmed V and J ends, which lost 4 bases and 3 bases, there was a span of 14 bases. This CDR3 is built from 15 residues. Germline CDR1 SGHRS, CDR2 YFSETQ.

The chain uses TRBV20-1 and TRBJ1-4; D is uncertain. The CDR3 consists of 13 residues. V shed 5 bases and J shed 7 bases, with 14 bases lying between them. In germline, CDR1 is DFQATT, CDR2 SNEGSKA (reference sequence). The CDR3 nucleotides read TGCAGTGCTCGCGGAAAGGGAACTGAAAAACTGTTTTTT. Its translation is CSARGKGTEKLFF.

This clonotype was seen only a few times. The gene calls are TRBV2 and TRBJ2-1; D is possibly TRBD2 (6 bases). Germline V gene sequence: CDR1 SNHLY, CDR2 FYNNEI. This CDR3 is built from 14 residues. The V end was cut by 7 bases, the J end by 8 bases, with 18 bases between. This chain's CDR3 is CASTYPGGPDEQFF. In nucleotides, the CDR3 is TGTGCCAGCACATACCCCGGGGGTCCAGATGAGCAGTTCTTC.

This chain connects TRBV27 to TRBJ2-3; 7 bases line up with TRBD1. Germline loops: CDR1 MNHEY, CDR2 SMNVEV (reference sequence). This CDR3 has 12 amino acids. With V trimmed by 5 bases and J by 8 bases, 4 bases remained unmatched. CDR3 protein: CASSPEGATQYF. CDR3 sequence (DNA): TGTGCCAGCAGTCCCGAGGGGGCTACGCAGTATTTT.

For this clonotype: Relative to the germline gene, one junction end is altered; a read error may explain this. The chain carries TRBV27 and TRBJ2-5; D unclear. Germline assignment: CDR1 MNHEY and CDR2 SMNVEV (reference sequence). The CDR3 sequence is 13 residues long. As DNA, the CDR3 is TGTGCCAGCAGTTTAAGTCCTAGAGAGACCCGGTACTTC. This encodes CASSLSPRETRYF.

This chain links TRBV7-9 with TRBJ2-1, with 9 bases identical to TRBD2. This CDR3 is 16 amino acids long. The J segment lost 5 bases and the V segment lost 2 bases, leaving 7 bases of the junction unmatched. Looked up from germline, CDR1 is SEHNR and CDR2 is FQNEAQ (reference sequence). The CDR3 reads CASSLYERGVDNEQFF. The CDR3 coding sequence is TGTGCCAGCAGCTTATACGAGCGGGGGGTCGACAATGAGCAGTTCTTC.

This clonotype was picked up a small number of times. The chain joins TRBV15 to TRBJ1-5; no reliable D call. The V gene's germline CDR1 is LNHNV and CDR2 YYDKDF (reference sequence). Between the trimmed V and J ends, which lost 1 base and 0 bases, there was a span of 10 bases. This CDR3 comprises 16 residues. CDR3 loop: CATSRGRDISNQPQHF. In DNA, the CDR3 is TGTGCCACCAGCAGAGGTCGAGACATTAGCAATCAGCCCCAGCATTTT.

The chain links TRBV20-1 to TRBJ2-3, with D possibly TRBD2 on 5 matching bases. Per germline, CDR1 DFQATT and CDR2 SNEGSKA (reference sequence). The germline V and J ends were trimmed by 6 bases and 2 bases, with 15 bases remaining between them. The CDR3 has 14 residues. CDR3 bases: TGCAGTGCCTCGCTACGGGGAACCACAGATACGCAGTATTTT. Encoded protein: CSASLRGTTDTQYF.

A few counts support this clonotype. The chain uses TRBV5-4 and TRBJ1-1; 7 positions agree with TRBD1. V gave up 2 bases and J gave up 8 bases; unmatched junction bases: 6. Germline V lookup: CDR1 SGHNT, CDR2 YYREEE (reference sequence). The CDR3 has 13 amino acids. CDR3 sequence reads: CASSLGGPGEAFF. CDR3 nucleotides: TGTGCCAGCAGCTTAGGGGGCCCGGGCGAAGCTTTCTTT.

The chain has TRBV6-5 and TRBJ1-4; 7 positions agree with TRBD1. The J segment lost 0 bases and the V segment lost 6 bases, leaving 7 bases of the junction unmatched. There are 16 residues in the CDR3. The germline gives CDR1 MNHEY, CDR2 SVGAGI. DNA of the CDR3: TGTGCCAGCAGCCCGGGACAGCTCACAACTAATGAAAAACTGTTTTTT. Encoded protein: CASSPGQLTTNEKLFF.

This chain links TRBV12-3 or TRBV12-4 with TRBJ1-1; TRBD1 might be the D (6 bases). Trimming shortened V by 5 bases and J by 7 bases, and 23 bases separated the two germline ends. The CDR3 is 16 residues long. CDR3 nucleotides: TGTGCCAGCAGTCCGATTGGGGGCTGGGGAGTTCGTGAAGCTTTCTTT. This encodes CASSPIGGWGVREAFF.

This chain links TRBV20-1 with TRBJ2-2; D not certain. V lost 0 bases and J 0 bases, leaving 8 bases between the germline ends. This CDR3 has 15 residues. The germline V gene encodes CDR1 DFQATT and CDR2 SNEGSKA (reference sequence). CDR3 residues: CSARDLNTNTGELFF. CDR3 in DNA: TGCAGTGCTAGAGATCTTAATACGAACACCGGGGAGCTGTTTTTT.

V gene TRBV29-1 combines with J gene TRBJ2-5; D is undetermined. Trimming shortened V by 6 bases and J by 9 bases, and 14 bases separated the two germline ends. The CDR3 length is 11 residues. Germline CDR1 is SQVTM and CDR2 is ANQGSEA. CDR3 DNA: TGCAGCGTGACCGGGTACCGGGCCCAGTACTTC. It specifies CSVTGYRAQYF.

This clonotype was recorded a few times. The chain couples TRBV5-1 to TRBJ1-4, with TRBD1 matching over 8 bases. Germline assignment: CDR1 SGHRS and CDR2 YFSETQ. Trimming took 5 bases from V and 2 from J; bases not matched to a gene: 2. The CDR3 runs 14 residues. The DNA of the CDR3 is TGCGCCAGCAGGACAGGGGACACTAATGAAAAACTGTTTTTT. As protein: CASRTGDTNEKLFF.

This chain connects TRBV4-2 to TRBJ2-3; D might be TRBD2 (5 bases). Per the germline V gene, CDR1 is LGHNA and CDR2 is YNFKEQ. V was shortened by 1 base and J by 2 bases, with 10 bases between the two germline ends. The CDR3 is 15 amino acids. The CDR3 DNA reads as TGTGCCAGCAGCCAAGGTGAACTAGTCACAGATACGCAGTATTTT. It encodes CASSQGELVTDTQYF.